This T cell receptor beta chain was observed in a study of T cell repertoires in cytomegalovirus infection (dated by TCRdb to between 2017 and 2020). Background for the entire study: Recently identified HLA-C-restricted CMV epitopes, whose presentation resists viral immunomodulation, were targeted by peptide stimulations together with well-studied HLA-B-restricted epitopes. Donor HLA type was relevant to the analysis, as public TCR beta signatures indicated carriage of CMV infection together with the matching HLA type.

Findings and caveats that apply to the study as a whole: Carriers of CMV infection plus the relevant HLA type were discriminated by the cumulative frequency of public TCR beta family members in the study cohort and in an independent roughly 340-donor cohort. The ex vivo response was dominated by HLA-C-restricted CMV-specific TCR beta clonotypes, which also provided the single most frequent clonotype in two of eight donors.

The CDR3 starts with the cysteine, ends with the phenylalanine, and has 14 residues. Only CDR3 DNA is held: 42 bases, read in frame from base 1. CDR1 MNHGY and CDR2 SAAAGT were looked up in the germline V gene. A word on this clonotype: No cognate antigen has been identified for it. Germline is not matched at one junction end, which may reflect a read error.

Instrument used: Illumina HiSeq 1500. Using fastp at Q25 and MiXCR, TCRdb reprocessed the public reads and kept productive beta chains. For every CDR3 protein sequence, its rows merge into one entry that carries the most common genes and DNA. A total of 650,000 to 850,000 distinct CDR3 sequences appear in this sample, 25% to 35% of them only once. The leading ten clones occupy around 12% of the sample. Taken with the paper, the label for treatment or condition translates to: in vitro stimulation with specific CMV peptide epitopes to enrich CMV-specific T cells. This chain is built from TRBV6-8 and TRBJ2-1, with 9 bases aligning to TRBD2. This specimen consisted of cultured CD8+ T cells from PBMCs, obtained from culture after CMV antigen stimulation. The source of this sequence is a human donor in good health (CMV status not recorded). Some clones in this sample may be carry-over from other donors' samples. The DNA is as follows: TGTGCCAGCAGTTACCTAGCGGGACCCAATGAGCTGTTCTTC. Protein translation: CASSYLAGPNELFF.